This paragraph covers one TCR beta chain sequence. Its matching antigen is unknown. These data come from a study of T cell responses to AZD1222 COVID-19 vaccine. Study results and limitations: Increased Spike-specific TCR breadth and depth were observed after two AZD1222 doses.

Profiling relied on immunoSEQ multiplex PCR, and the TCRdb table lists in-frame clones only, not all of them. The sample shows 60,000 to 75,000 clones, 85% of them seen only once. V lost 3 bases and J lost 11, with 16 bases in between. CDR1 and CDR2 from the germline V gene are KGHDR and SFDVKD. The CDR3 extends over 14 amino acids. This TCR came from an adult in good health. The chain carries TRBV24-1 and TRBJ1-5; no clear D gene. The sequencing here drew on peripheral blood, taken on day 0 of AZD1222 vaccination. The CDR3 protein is CATSDGRHSGAQHF. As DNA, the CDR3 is TGTGCCACCAGTGATGGAAGGCACTCTGGAGCCCAGCATTTT.